The sequence of this TCR beta chain was determined in a study of T-cell memory formation after mild COVID-19. The CDR3 spans 14 residues. Germline lookup yields CDR1 KGHDR and CDR2 SFDVKD. Between the trimmed V and J ends, which lost 1 base and 2 bases, there was a span of 7 bases. This clonotype was recorded a few times. The authors produced TCR alpha and TCR beta cDNA libraries with sample barcodes and UMIs by 5'RACE using constant-segment primers. MiXCR was run by TCRdb on the 5' RACE reads, yielding one entry per CDR3 protein. The data hold approximately 300,000 distinct CDR3 sequences, with 15% to 20% observed a single time.

The chain is built from TRBV24-1 and TRBJ1-2; the D is unclear. Sequencing was performed on PBMCs or a T cell subset sorted from them (not recorded which). The source is a man aged 18 to 30 who had mild COVID-19 (a few samples of this study predate the infection). Cell type and time point are not known. CDR3 DNA: TGTGCCACCAGTGATTTATACAACAACTATGGCTACACCTTC. Protein product: CATSDLYNNYGYTF.